These 21 T cell receptor beta chains were all obtained from the same sample, sequenced in a study of T cell responses to AZD1222 COVID-19 vaccine (dated by TCRdb to the early 2020s). The sample's time point label is to be understood as: baseline before first vaccination. Receptor amplification or capture employed the immunoSEQ multiplex PCR assay. The table comes from immuneACCESS by way of TCRdb, which keeps in-frame sequences with V and J called. Part of the clones is missing from these tables; in studies checked, under half for an unresolved V gene and the rest for unknown reasons. The sample has over 95,000 clones on record, approximately 91% of them singletons. The ten largest clones take up 4% to 5.5% of the sample. This specimen consisted of peripheral blood, obtained on day 0 of AZD1222 vaccination. These receptors were collected from an adult in good health.

This chain connects TRBV7-2 to TRBJ2-1; D is unresolved. The CDR3 consists of 15 residues. V was shortened by 2 bases and J by 0 bases, with 8 bases between the two germline ends. Germline V gene lookup returns CDR1 SGHTA and CDR2 FQGNSA. CDR3 amino acids: CASSLNSLSYNEQFF. CDR3 DNA sequence: TGTGCCAGCAGCTTAAACTCCCTCTCCTACAATGAGCAGTTCTTC.

This clone is a singleton in its sample. The rearrangement uses TRBV12-1 and TRBJ1-6. TRBV12-1 is deemed a pseudogene. The CDR3 loop spans 18 amino acids. The CDR3 DNA is TGTGCCAGCAGCTTTGCCAAGCGAACAGTATCCTATAATTCACCCCTCCACTTT. Protein sequence: CASSFAKRTVSYNSPLHF.

CDR3 sequence (DNA): TGTGCCAGCAGTTTTGACAGGGGATTGTTAAATTCACCCCTCCACTTT. It codes for CASSFDRGLLNSPLHF. The rearrangement joins TRBV27 to TRBJ1-6; 8 bases line up with TRBD1. Germline assignment: CDR1 MNHEY and CDR2 SMNVEV (reference sequence). With V trimmed by 3 bases and J by 7 bases, 8 bases remained unmatched. This CDR3 comprises 16 residues.

This clone came up once. The chain employs TRBV15 and TRBJ1-2, with TRBD1 identical over 9 bases. Trimming took 5 bases from V and 4 from J; bases not matched to a gene: 8. Germline CDR1 is LNHNV and CDR2 is YYDKDF (reference sequence). This CDR3 spans 15 amino acids. The CDR3 sequence: CATSETGGNGYGYTF. CDR3 in DNA: TGTGCCACCAGCGAGACAGGGGGAAATGGCTATGGCTACACCTTC.

This rearrangement joins TRBV5-1 to TRBJ2-7; 8 bases map to TRBD1. The length of the CDR3 is 14 residues. Germline trimming cut 1 base from V and 5 bases from J; bases unmatched to any gene: 5. Germline values: CDR1 SGHRS, CDR2 YFSETQ. The CDR3 region has the DNA TGCGCCAGCAGCTTGACAGGGGGTAACCACGAGCAGTACTTC. This codes for CASSLTGGNHEQYF.

The chain couples TRBV2 to TRBJ1-4; TRBD1 agrees at 7 bases. Germline trimming cut 6 bases from V and 8 bases from J; bases unmatched to any gene: 9. This CDR3 contains 14 residues. Per germline, CDR1 SNHLY and CDR2 FYNNEI. CDR3 protein: CASRVVQGREKLFF. CDR3 DNA: TGTGCCAGCAGAGTTGTACAGGGGCGGGAAAAACTGTTTTTT.

This clone was detected only once. V and J are TRBV5-5 and TRBJ1-6; D is ambiguous. CDR1 is SGHKS and CDR2 is YYEKEE in the germline V gene (reference sequence). The CDR3 runs to 16 residues. The V and J ends lost 2 bases and 0 bases respectively, with 9 bases between them. This chain's CDR3 is CASSLPQSSYNSPLHF. CDR3 coding DNA: TGTGCCAGCAGCTTACCACAGAGCTCCTATAATTCACCCCTCCACTTT.

The chain recombines TRBV6-1 with TRBJ1-2; no clear D gene. This CDR3 region has 15 residues. The germline V and J ends were trimmed by 1 base and 7 bases, with 16 bases remaining between them. Germline lookup yields CDR1 MNHNS and CDR2 SASEGT. The CDR3 loop is CASSEGWGGVAGYTF. The CDR3 nucleotides are TGTGCCAGCAGTGAAGGTTGGGGTGGAGTAGCTGGCTACACCTTC.

V is TRBV5-4 and J is TRBJ2-5; D call uncertain. This CDR3 has 12 amino acids. Germline V gene data show CDR1 as SGHNT and CDR2 as YYREEE (reference sequence). V was pared by 0 bases and J by 2 bases, with 2 bases between. The CDR3 sequence: CASSLEQETQYF. DNA of the CDR3: TGTGCCAGCAGCTTGGAGCAAGAGACCCAGTACTTC.

J is TRBJ2-2 and V is TRBV7-9; D is ambiguous. V was pared by 5 bases and J by 4 bases, with 8 bases between. This CDR3 is 13 amino acids long. Germline CDR1 reads SEHNR; CDR2 reads FQNEAQ (reference sequence). The CDR3 reads CASSHAVTGELFF. DNA of the CDR3: TGTGCCAGCAGCCACGCCGTCACCGGGGAGCTGTTTTTT. Complete variable domain (other parts from reference TRBV7-9 and TRBJ2-2): DTGVSQNPRHKITKRGQNVTFRCDPISEHNRLYWYRQTLGQGPEFLTYFQNEAQLEKSRLLSDRFSAERPKGSFSTLEIQRTEQGDSAMYLCASSHAVTGELFFGEGSRLTVL.

This clone has more than one count but fewer than ten. The V and J genes are TRBV19 and TRBJ1-2, with 8 nucleotides matching TRBD1. The V gene end was trimmed by 2 bases and the J gene end by 7 bases; junction bases not matched to a gene: 0. The CDR3 contains 12 residues. Germline V lookup: CDR1 LNHDA, CDR2 SQIVND (reference sequence). CDR3 protein: CASSITGGGYTF. The DNA of the CDR3 is TGTGCCAGTAGTATAACAGGGGGTGGCTACACCTTC.

This clone has only a few counts. The chain employs TRBV4-3 and TRBJ1-2; unclear D gene. This CDR3 region has 14 residues. V was shortened by 6 bases and J by 2 bases, with 13 bases between the two germline ends. CDR1 and CDR2 (germline): LGHNA, YSLEER. This CDR3 reads CASRPNGPNYGYTF. CDR3 DNA: TGCGCCAGCAGACCGAACGGGCCAAACTATGGCTACACCTTC.

This clone was seen a handful of times. The chain couples TRBV3-1 (or the pseudogene TRBV3-2) to TRBJ1-1; D unresolved. Germline CDR1 and CDR2: LGHDT and YNNKEL (reference sequence). The CDR3 runs 15 residues. V dropped 1 base and J dropped 5 bases, with 14 bases sitting between them. CDR3 sequence (DNA): TGTGCCAGCAGCCAAGTCGGCACCGGGATAACTGAAGCTTTCTTT. Translating gives CASSQVGTGITEAFF.

The chain carries TRBV5-6 and TRBJ2-3; 8 bases align to TRBD1. Germline V gene sequence: CDR1 SGHDT, CDR2 YYEEEE. CDR3 length: 12 residues. J gave up 7 bases and V 5 bases, and 3 bases lay outside the gene matches. The CDR3: CASRTGANTQYF. The CDR3 nucleotides are TGTGCCAGCAGGACAGGGGCAAATACGCAGTATTTT.

This chain uses TRBV5-1 with TRBJ1-1; the D is unclear. The CDR3 sequence is 13 residues long. The V and J ends lost 3 bases and 1 base respectively, with 7 bases between them. Germline V lookup: CDR1 SGHRS, CDR2 YFSETQ. The CDR3 nucleotides read TGCGCCAGCAGCTATACATCGAACACTGAAGCTTTCTTT. It yields the protein CASSYTSNTEAFF.

The chain combines TRBV28 with TRBJ2-7; maybe TRBD1 (6 bases). V was clipped by 4 bases and J by 5 bases, with 12 bases between them. Germline loops: CDR1 MDHEN, CDR2 SYDVKM. This CDR3 region has 13 residues. The CDR3 here is CASSSPRGHEQYF. CDR3 nucleotide sequence: TGTGCCAGCAGTTCCCCCAGGGGTCACGAGCAGTACTTC.

This rearrangement joins TRBV7-8 to TRBJ1-3; 9 bases are a match to TRBD1. This CDR3 is 13 amino acids long. After removal of 5 bases from V and 7 bases from J, the junction contained 3 bases not matched to a gene. The germline V gene has CDR1 SGHVS and CDR2 FQNEAQ. For the CDR3, the DNA is TGTGCCAGCAGCCGGGGACAGGGCAACACCATATATTTT. Encoded protein: CASSRGQGNTIYF.

This rearrangement joins TRBV4-2 to TRBJ2-7; D not certain. V shed 0 bases and J shed 3 bases, with 12 bases lying between them. Per germline, CDR1 LGHNA and CDR2 YNFKEQ. CDR3 length: 15 residues. The CDR3 spells CASSQEGFSYYEQYF. The CDR3 DNA reads TGTGCCAGCAGCCAAGAAGGGTTCTCTTACTACGAGCAGTACTTC.

The genes are TRBV7-3 and TRBJ2-3; no firm D call. The CDR3 sequence is 13 residues long. The germline gives CDR1 SGHTA, CDR2 FQGTGA. V was clipped by 2 bases and J by 4 bases, with 7 bases between them. The CDR3 reads CASSLYLSDTQYF. CDR3 nucleotide sequence: TGTGCCAGCAGCTTATATCTTTCAGATACGCAGTATTTT.

This sequence joins TRBV27 and TRBJ2-7, with D unclear. This CDR3 is 12 amino acids long. Germline-derived CDR1 and CDR2 are MNHEY and SMNVEV (reference sequence). Trimming took 6 bases from V and 7 from J, leaving 13 bases between them. The CDR3 nucleotides are TGTGCCAGCAGGAAGGAAGGCCATGAGCAGTACTTC. This translates into CASRKEGHEQYF.

This clone was picked up a small number of times. The chain uses TRBV29-1 and TRBJ1-2; unclear D gene. V shed 3 bases and J shed 5 bases, with 16 bases lying between them. There are 14 residues in the CDR3. Germline V gene sequence: CDR1 SQVTM, CDR2 ANQGSEA. CDR3 sequence (DNA): TGCAGCGTTGAGACCCCAGACGACCTATATGGCTACACCTTC. It codes for CSVETPDDLYGYTF.